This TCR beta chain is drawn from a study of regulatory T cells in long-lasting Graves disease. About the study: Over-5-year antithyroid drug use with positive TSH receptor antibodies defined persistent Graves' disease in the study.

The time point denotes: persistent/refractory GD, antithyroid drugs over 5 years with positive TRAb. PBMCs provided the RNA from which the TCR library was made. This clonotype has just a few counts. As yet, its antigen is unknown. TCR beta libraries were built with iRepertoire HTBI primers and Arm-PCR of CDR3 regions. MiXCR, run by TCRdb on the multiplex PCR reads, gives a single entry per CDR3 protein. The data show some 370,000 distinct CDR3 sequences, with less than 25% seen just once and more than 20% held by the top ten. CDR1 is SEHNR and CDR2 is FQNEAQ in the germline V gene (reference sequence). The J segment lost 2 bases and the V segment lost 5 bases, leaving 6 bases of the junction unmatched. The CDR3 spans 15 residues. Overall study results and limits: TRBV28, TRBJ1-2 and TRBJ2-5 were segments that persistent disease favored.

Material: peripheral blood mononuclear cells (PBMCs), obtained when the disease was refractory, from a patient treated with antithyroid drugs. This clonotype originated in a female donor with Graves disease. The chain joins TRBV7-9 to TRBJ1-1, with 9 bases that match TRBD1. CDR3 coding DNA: TGTGCCAGCAGCGTATGGGACAGGGTAAACACTGAAGCTTTCTTT. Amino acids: CASSVWDRVNTEAFF.